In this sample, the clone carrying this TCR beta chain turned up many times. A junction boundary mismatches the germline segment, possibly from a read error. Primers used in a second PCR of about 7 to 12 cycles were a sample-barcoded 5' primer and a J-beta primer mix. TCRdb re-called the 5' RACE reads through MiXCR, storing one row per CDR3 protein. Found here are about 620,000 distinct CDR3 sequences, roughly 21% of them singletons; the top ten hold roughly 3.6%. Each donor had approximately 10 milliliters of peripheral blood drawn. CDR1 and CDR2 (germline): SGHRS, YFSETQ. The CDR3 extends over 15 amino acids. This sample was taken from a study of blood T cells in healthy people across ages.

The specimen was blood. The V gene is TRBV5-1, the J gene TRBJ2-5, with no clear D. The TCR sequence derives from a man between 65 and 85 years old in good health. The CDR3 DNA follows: TGTGCCAGCAGCTTGGGTTCAGGCGGCCAAGAGACCCAGTACTTC. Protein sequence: CASSLGSGGQETQYF.